The 2 T cell receptor beta chains below all came from one sample that was sequenced in a study of T cells in women clearing cervical HPV infection. Repertoires were generated with immunoSEQ multiplex PCR, while TCRdb's copy carries only in-frame clones and drops some. The sample holds 35,000 to 50,000 clones. The material sequenced was blood buffy coat. These TCRs come from a woman between 18 and 75 years old with a cervical HPV16 infection that either progressed to CIN3+ or cleared (not recorded which).

CDR3 amino acids: CASSLETGQPLHF. The CDR3 DNA, read in part, is TGTGCCAGCAGCTTAGAGACGGGTCAACCC. The V and J genes are TRBV7-6 and TRBJ1-6; D unclear. Read data end 3 residues before the CDR3 end; the end is taken from the germline J gene. This CDR3 has 13 amino acids. The ends were cut back, 1 base at V and 12 bases at J, with 10 bases in the middle. CDR1 and CDR2 (germline): SGHVS, FNYEAQ.

As for this clone: The read ends 3 residues early relative to the CDR3; the germline J gene fills the gap. V and J are TRBV20-1 and TRBJ2-1; 7 nucleotides line up with TRBD2. With 3 bases clipped from V and 4 bases from J, the junction kept 15 bases outside the gene matches. Germline values: CDR1 DFQATT, CDR2 SNEGSKA (reference sequence). This CDR3 comprises 17 residues. The covered CDR3 bases are TGCAGTGCTAGGGATCTTCTCCTGACTAGCTCTTACAATGAG. It translates to CSARDLLLTSSYNE. The whole CDR3 protein is CSARDLLLTSSYNEQFF.